Listed below are T cell receptor beta chains from one sample, sequenced in a study of blood T cell repertoires in COVID-19. Assay used: immunoSEQ multiplex PCR; TCRdb lists only in-frame clones, some missing. The sample lists approximately 40,000 clones; 85% to 90% were seen once. The sample taken for sequencing was peripheral blood. The receptors here all came from a man aged 50 or older in a cohort sampled during active COVID-19. Each CDR3 is given with its conserved first and last residue. Fields, in order: V gene, J gene, clone size, D gene, CDR3 DNA, CDR3 protein. A D gene is named only where the DNA matches it firmly. Clone size appears in some rows only: once, few, many, or a class for an expanded clone.

TRBV7-9,TRBJ2-1,NA,TRBD2,TGTGCCAGCAGCCCAAGCGGGGGGAGCTCCTACAATGAGCAGTTCTTC,CASSPSGGSSYNEQFF
TRBV12-3/TRBV12-4,TRBJ2-7,NA,TRBD2,TGTGCCAGCTGTCGGGGGGGCTACGAGCAGTACTTC,CASCRGGYEQYF
TRBV7-8,TRBJ2-7,NA,NA,TGTGCCAGCAGCTTAGGGGGCCAGCTCTACGAGCAGTACTTC,CASSLGGQLYEQYF
TRBV9,TRBJ2-7,NA,TRBD2,TGTGCCAGCAGCGTACTCGAGCGGGGGGGCGCACACGAGCAGTACTTC,CASSVLERGGAHEQYF
TRBV27,TRBJ2-7,NA,NA,TGTGCCAGCAGTCCCGGGAACTACGAGCAGTACTTC,CASSPGNYEQYF
TRBV25-1,TRBJ2-5,NA,TRBD2,TGTGCCAGCAGTGGGGGGAGGGGTAGAGAGACCCAGTACTTC,CASSGGRGRETQYF
TRBV19,TRBJ2-1,NA,TRBD2,TGTGCCTCTTCATCCGGGCGGGAGTTCAATGAGCAGTTCTTC,CASSSGREFNEQFF
TRBV30,TRBJ1-2,NA,NA,TGTGCCTCCCGGGACACCTACTATGGCTACACCTTC,CASRDTYYGYTF
TRBV2,TRBJ2-5,NA,NA,TGTGCCAGCGGGCGGGGAGAGACCCAGTACTTC,CASGRGETQYF
TRBV7-3,TRBJ1-2,NA,NA,TGTGCCAGCAGCTTAAATCCGGGGGTTGGCTACACCTTC,CASSLNPGVGYTF
TRBV2,TRBJ2-4,NA,TRBD2,TGTGCCAGCGGGGGGGAGTGGGAAGCCAAAAACATTCAGTACTTC,CASGGEWEAKNIQYF
TRBV19,TRBJ1-1,NA,TRBD1,TGTGCCAGTAGTACGAAAGGGACAGGAGGCTTTGAAGCTTTCTTT,CASSTKGTGGFEAFF
TRBV30,TRBJ2-3,once,NA,TGTGCCTGGTTATTGCGGGCGGGGACAGATACGCAGTATTTT,CAWLLRAGTDTQYF
TRBV7-2,TRBJ2-1,NA,TRBD2,TGTGCCAGCAGCTTAGGGCGGGGGGGCTACCATGAGCAGTTCTTC,CASSLGRGGYHEQFF
TRBV7-3,TRBJ2-1,few,NA,TGTGCCAGCAGCCACGACCAGGGCGGACACAATGAGCAGTTCTTC,CASSHDQGGHNEQFF
TRBV11-3,TRBJ2-1,NA,NA,TGTGCCAGCAGCGCCCACGCCGGCTCCTACAATGAGCAGTTCTTC,CASSAHAGSYNEQFF
TRBV4-3,TRBJ2-2,NA,NA,TGCGCCAGCAGCCAAGCTGGTAGAAGGACATTGAACACCGGGGAGCTGTTTTTT,CASSQAGRRTLNTGELFF
TRBV30,TRBJ1-5,NA,NA,TGTGCCTGGAGTGTAGGGGCAACGCCCCAGCATTTT,CAWSVGATPQHF
TRBV13,TRBJ2-7,NA,NA,TGTGCCAGCAGCCCTGGGCTAGCCTCCTACGAGCAGTACTTC,CASSPGLASYEQYF
TRBV24-1,TRBJ2-1,NA,TRBD2,TGTGCCACCAGTGACGGGACTAGCAGCCACAATGAGCAGTTCTTC,CATSDGTSSHNEQFF
TRBV4-1,TRBJ2-5,NA,TRBD1,TGCGCCAGCAGCCTGGGGGGACAGGGGGCGCAGGAGACCCAGTACTTC,CASSLGGQGAQETQYF
TRBV13,TRBJ2-2,NA,TRBD2,TGTGCCAGCAGCTTAGATTCGGGACTAGGAGGAAAAACCGGGGAGCTGTTTTTT,CASSLDSGLGGKTGELFF
TRBV5-1,TRBJ2-7,NA,TRBD1,TGCGCCAGCAGCTTTGGGACAGGAGCCTACGAGCAGTACTTC,CASSFGTGAYEQYF
TRBV9,TRBJ1-1,NA,NA,TGTGCCAGCAGCCCCCCTTCTCGGGGGTATACGGAAGCTTTCTTT,CASSPPSRGYTEAFF
TRBV10-3,TRBJ2-1,NA,TRBD2,TGTGCCATCAGTCCTACTAGCGGGGGGGCCCGTAAACCCAATGAGCAGTTCTTC,CAISPTSGGARKPNEQFF
TRBV5-1,TRBJ1-2,NA,TRBD1,TGCGCCAGCAGCAGGGACAGGGAAATCTATGGCTACACCTTC,CASSRDREIYGYTF
TRBV6-6,TRBJ2-3,NA,NA,TGTGCCAGCAGCCTCGGTCGGGATACGCAGTATTTT,CASSLGRDTQYF
TRBV29-1,TRBJ2-2,NA,TRBD2,TGCAGCGTTCCCTCCGGGACTAGCAACGGGGAGCTGTTTTTT,CSVPSGTSNGELFF